This T cell receptor (beta chain) was captured by sequencing in a study of blood T cell repertoires in COVID-19. Germline V gene data show CDR1 as SGHNT and CDR2 as YYREEE (reference sequence). Trimming removed 3 bases from V and 8 bases from J; junction bases left unmatched: 9. CDR3 length: 15 amino acids. In the authors' workflow: Quantification of nucleated cells was approximated via reference gene primer amplification. TCRdb's table, derived via immunoSEQ multiplex PCR, lists solely in-frame clones and lacks some. The V and J calls and clone size come from that table; D and trimming were worked out from the DNA. The data contain approximately 360,000 clones, 70% to 90% of them singletons. Grouping used clinical history reported by participants in a survey and questionnaire.

The chain uses TRBV5-4 and TRBJ1-2; TRBD1 matches at 11 bases. Sequenced sample: PBMCs or T cells enriched from blood (not recorded which). This TCR derives from a woman in her thirties with acute COVID-19. The chain's CDR3 is CASSWGDRGSMGYTF. The CDR3 region has the DNA TGTGCCAGCAGCTGGGGGGACAGGGGGTCGATGGGCTACACCTTC.